The 15 T cell receptor beta chains in this list originate from one sample, sequenced in a study of blood T cell repertoires in COVID-19. The assay was immunoSEQ multiplex PCR, and TCRdb's table has in-frame clones only and misses some. The sample lists a few hundred thousand clones, approximately 82% occurring once. Sequenced: peripheral blood. The receptors come from a woman between 50 and 59 years old with acute or convalescent COVID-19.

V and J are TRBV6-1 and TRBJ2-2; weak D call: TRBD2 (5 bases). V gave up 2 bases and J gave up 6 bases, with 13 bases separating them. CDR3 length: 15 residues. Germline assignment: CDR1 MNHNS and CDR2 SASEGT. The CDR3 is CASSELRRSAGELFF. In nucleotides, the CDR3 is TGTGCCAGCAGTGAACTGCGGCGTAGCGCCGGGGAGCTGTTTTTT.

The chain joins TRBV15 to TRBJ1-5; no firm D call. This CDR3 region has 13 residues. V lost 0 bases and J lost 4, with 4 bases in between. Germline V gives CDR1 LNHNV, CDR2 YYDKDF (reference sequence). The CDR3 sequence is CATSRDINQPQHF. The CDR3 DNA follows: TGTGCCACCAGCAGAGATATAAATCAGCCCCAGCATTTT. Full variable domain (remainder filled in from reference TRBV15 and TRBJ1-5): DAMVIQNPRYQVTQFGKPVTLSCSQTLNHNVMYWYQQKSSQAPKLLFHYYDKDFNNEADTPDNFQSRRPNTSFCFLDIRSPGLGDTAMYLCATSRDINQPQHFGDGTRLSIL.

V and J are TRBV19 and TRBJ1-1; D might be TRBD1 (5 bases). The CDR3 spans 16 residues. Germline loops: CDR1 LNHDA, CDR2 SQIVND (reference sequence). The V and J ends lost 1 base and 2 bases respectively, with 14 bases between them. The CDR3 DNA is TGTGCCAGTAGTATAGGACCGGGACTCTTAAACACTGAAGCTTTCTTT. Its translation is CASSIGPGLLNTEAFF.

The rearrangement links TRBV7-2 to TRBJ1-5; D is perhaps TRBD1 (6 bases). Germline V gene data show CDR1 as SGHTA and CDR2 as FQGNSA. Deletions cut 2 bases from V and 0 bases from J, with 14 bases between. The CDR3 runs 17 residues. Here the CDR3 DNA reads TGTGCCAGCAGCTTACCCAGGGGCCTGGGTAGCAATCAGCCCCAGCATTTT. It yields the protein CASSLPRGLGSNQPQHF.

V gene TRBV5-4 combines with J gene TRBJ1-1; TRBD1 is a possible D gene (5 bases). The CDR3 length is 14 residues. Trimming took off 1 base at V and 5 bases at J, with 12 bases between the two ends. The V gene's germline CDR1 is SGHNT and CDR2 YYREEE (reference sequence). The CDR3 coding sequence is TGTGCCAGCAGCTTGATCGGGGAGGGGACTGAAGCTTTCTTT. Protein product: CASSLIGEGTEAFF.

This CDR3 reads CASSLAGQGAPDTQYF. The CDR3 coding sequence is TGTGCCAGCAGCTTAGCGGGACAGGGTGCCCCAGATACGCAGTATTTT. The chain employs TRBV7-3 and TRBJ2-3; 9 bases fit TRBD1. The CDR3 length is 16 residues. The V segment lost 2 bases and the J segment 4 bases; nucleotides outside the gene matches: 7. In germline, CDR1 is SGHTA, CDR2 FQGTGA.

The chain has TRBV4-2 and TRBJ1-4; D unclear. Germline V gene sequence: CDR1 LGHNA, CDR2 YNFKEQ. The CDR3 runs 16 residues. V lost 2 bases, J lost 6 bases, and 16 bases lay in between. As DNA, the CDR3 is TGTGCCAGCAGCCAATATGCTGGGAGATTTGATGAAAAACTGTTTTTT. Protein sequence: CASSQYAGRFDEKLFF.

The chain employs TRBV19 and TRBJ2-5; tentative D call: TRBD2 (6 bases). V lost 8 bases and J lost 5, with 15 bases in between. This CDR3 has 13 residues. Germline V gene lookup returns CDR1 LNHDA and CDR2 SQIVND (reference sequence). The CDR3 nucleotides are TGTGCCAGTCAAGGGGCGGGATGGGAGACCCAGTACTTC. It codes for CASQGAGWETQYF.

DNA of the CDR3: TGCGCCAGCAGCCAAAAAGCCGGGACAGTGAACACCGGGGAGCTGTTTTTT. Its translation is CASSQKAGTVNTGELFF. V and J are TRBV4-1 and TRBJ2-2; 7 bases agree with TRBD1. The ends lost 2 bases at V and 1 base at J; junction bases unmatched: 7. Germline V CDR1 and CDR2: MGHRA, YSYEKL. CDR3 size: 17 residues.

In its sample, this clone was seen a few times. The chain is built from TRBV6-6 and TRBJ2-7; perhaps TRBD2 as D (7 bases). Germline CDR1 reads MNHNY; CDR2 reads SVGAGI (reference sequence). The CDR3 length is 13 residues. Between the trimmed V and J ends, which lost 6 bases and 4 bases, there was a span of 13 bases. The CDR3 spells CASSSRGAYEQYV. The CDR3, as DNA: TGTGCCAGCAGCAGCCGGGGGGCGTACGAGCAGTACGTC.

This clone showed up just once. The rearrangement uses TRBV30 and TRBJ1-1, with 11 bases aligning to TRBD1. The CDR3 has 15 residues. Germline values: CDR1 GTSNPN, CDR2 SVGIG (reference sequence). V was clipped by 7 bases and J by 5 bases; unmatched bases: 12. The DNA of the CDR3 is TGTGCCTCCGTCGGACAGGGGGCTATAGGGACTGAAGCTTTCTTT. Protein product: CASVGQGAIGTEAFF.

This chain's CDR3 is CASSRDSQYNSPLHF. The CDR3 nucleotides read TGTGCCAGCAGCAGGGACAGTCAATATAATTCACCCCTCCACTTT. The chain employs TRBV21-1 and TRBJ1-6; whether TRBD1, the table's D call, matches the DNA was not checked. TRBV21-1 is recorded as a pseudogene. The CDR3 contains 15 residues.

This chain uses TRBV2 with TRBJ2-7; 7 nucleotides agree with TRBD2. Trimming at V came to 8 bases and at J to 2 bases, leaving 6 bases not matched to a gene. Germline V gene lookup returns CDR1 SNHLY and CDR2 FYNNEI. The CDR3 has 13 amino acids. CDR3 in DNA: TGTGCCAGCCGGCGGGAGCTACCCTACGAGCAGTACTTC. Protein: CASRRELPYEQYF.

The rearrangement links TRBV6-6 to TRBJ2-1, with TRBD2 matching 8 bases. The CDR3 has 13 residues. Germline assignment: CDR1 MNHNY and CDR2 SVGAGI (reference sequence). Losses at the gene ends were 2 bases for V and 8 bases for J; bases not matched to a gene: 2. The CDR3 is CASSYAAGDEQFF. The CDR3 DNA follows: TGTGCCAGCAGTTACGCAGCGGGGGATGAGCAGTTCTTC.

This clone was seen only a few times. The chain couples TRBV6-5 to TRBJ1-1; 8 bases map to TRBD1. The CDR3 consists of 14 residues. Germline CDR1 is MNHEY and CDR2 is SVGAGI. J lost 1 base, V lost 7 bases, and 5 bases had no gene match. The CDR3 nucleotides read TGTGCCAGCATCTTTGACAGGGGGAACACTGAAGCTTTCTTT. It is translated as CASIFDRGNTEAFF.